The subject of this entry is one T cell receptor beta chain. Its antigen is not known. This entry is derived from a study of T cell repertoires in cytomegalovirus infection. At the level of the study: HLA-B-restricted CMV epitopes that are well studied, plus recently identified HLA-C-restricted ones, were used by the study. Study conclusions and caveats: CMV-specific HLA-C-restricted TCR beta clonotypes dominated the ex vivo response.

Germline-derived CDR1 and CDR2 are ENHRY and SYGVKD. With V trimmed by 6 bases and J by 11 bases, 4 bases remained unmatched. The CDR3 spans 11 residues. TCRdb reprocessed the reads via MiXCR and lists one record per CDR3 protein. The profile shows a few hundred thousand distinct CDR3 sequences, approximately 46% of them singletons. The chain uses TRBV10-3 and TRBJ2-1; 7 bases match TRBD2. Sequencing was performed on cultured PBMCs, taken from culture after CMV antigen stimulation. The sequence derives from a human donor in good health (CMV status not recorded). Some clones in this sample may be carry-over from other donors' samples. CDR3 nucleotides: TGTGCCATCAGGCTAGCGGACCAGCAGTTCTTC. It encodes CAIRLADQQFF.